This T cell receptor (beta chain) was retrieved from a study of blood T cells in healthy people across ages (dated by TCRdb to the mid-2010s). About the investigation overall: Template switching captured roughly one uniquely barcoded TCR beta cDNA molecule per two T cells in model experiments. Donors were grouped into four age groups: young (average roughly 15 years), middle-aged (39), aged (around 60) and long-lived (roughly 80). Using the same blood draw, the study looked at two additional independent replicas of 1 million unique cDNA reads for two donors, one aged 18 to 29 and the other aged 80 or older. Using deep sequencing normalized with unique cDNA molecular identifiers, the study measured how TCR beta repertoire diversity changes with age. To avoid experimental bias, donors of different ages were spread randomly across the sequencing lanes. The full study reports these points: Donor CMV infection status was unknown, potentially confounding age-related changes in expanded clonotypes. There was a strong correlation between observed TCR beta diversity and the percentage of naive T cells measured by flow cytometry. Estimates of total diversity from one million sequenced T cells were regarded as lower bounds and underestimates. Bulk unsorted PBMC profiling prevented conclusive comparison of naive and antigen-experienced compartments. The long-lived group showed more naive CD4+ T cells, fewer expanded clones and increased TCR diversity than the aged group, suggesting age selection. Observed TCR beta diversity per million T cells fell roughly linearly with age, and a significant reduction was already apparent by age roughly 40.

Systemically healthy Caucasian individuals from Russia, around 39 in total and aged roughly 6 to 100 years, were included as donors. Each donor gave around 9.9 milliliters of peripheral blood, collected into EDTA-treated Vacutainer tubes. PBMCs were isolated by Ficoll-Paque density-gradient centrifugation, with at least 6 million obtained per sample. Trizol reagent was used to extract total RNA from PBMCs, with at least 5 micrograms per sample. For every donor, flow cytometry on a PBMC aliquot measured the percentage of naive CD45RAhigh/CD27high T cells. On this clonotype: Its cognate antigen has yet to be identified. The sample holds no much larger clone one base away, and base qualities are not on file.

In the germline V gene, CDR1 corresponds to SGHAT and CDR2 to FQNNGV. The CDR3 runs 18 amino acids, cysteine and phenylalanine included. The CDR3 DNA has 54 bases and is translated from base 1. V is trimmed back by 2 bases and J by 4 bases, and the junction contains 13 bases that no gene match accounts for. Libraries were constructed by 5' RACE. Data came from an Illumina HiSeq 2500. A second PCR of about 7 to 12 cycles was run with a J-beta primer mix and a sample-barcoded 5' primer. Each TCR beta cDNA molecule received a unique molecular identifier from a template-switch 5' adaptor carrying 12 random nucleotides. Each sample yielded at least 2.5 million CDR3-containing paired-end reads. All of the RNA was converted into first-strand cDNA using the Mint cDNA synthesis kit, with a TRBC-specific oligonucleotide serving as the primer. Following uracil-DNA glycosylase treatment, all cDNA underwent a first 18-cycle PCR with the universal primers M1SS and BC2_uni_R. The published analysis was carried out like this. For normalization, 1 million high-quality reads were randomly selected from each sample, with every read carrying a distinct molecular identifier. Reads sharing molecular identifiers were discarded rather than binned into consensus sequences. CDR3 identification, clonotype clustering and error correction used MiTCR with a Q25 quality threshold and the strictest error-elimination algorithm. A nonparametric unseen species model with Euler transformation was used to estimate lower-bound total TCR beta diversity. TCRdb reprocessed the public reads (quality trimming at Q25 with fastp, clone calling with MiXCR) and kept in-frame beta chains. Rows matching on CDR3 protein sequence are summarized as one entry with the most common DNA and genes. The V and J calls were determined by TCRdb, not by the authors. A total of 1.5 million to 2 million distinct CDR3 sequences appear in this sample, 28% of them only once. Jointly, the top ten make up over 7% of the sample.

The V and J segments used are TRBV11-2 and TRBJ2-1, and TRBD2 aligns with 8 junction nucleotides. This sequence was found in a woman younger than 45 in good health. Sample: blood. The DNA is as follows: TGTGCCAGCAGCTTAAGCCATCGGGAGCGGGGGCGTTACAATGAGCAGTTCTTC. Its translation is CASSLSHRERGRYNEQFF.